The 16 T cell receptor beta chains below come from one sample, sequenced in a study of memory CD4+ T cells and cytomegalovirus serostatus. The sort gate was single viable CD3+CD4+CD8-CD45RO+ cells for memory CD4+ T cells. TCRdb keeps only in-frame clones here, not all; method: immunoSEQ multiplex PCR. Here the sample spans roughly 67,000 clones, about 78% being singletons. Specimen: memory CD4+ T cells from blood. The receptors were gathered from an adult in good health and CMV-seropositive.

J is TRBJ2-1 and V is TRBV11-2; D is unclear. V was trimmed by 6 bases and J by 0 bases, leaving 12 bases between them. Per the germline V gene, CDR1 is SGHAT and CDR2 is FQNNGV. The CDR3 spans 15 residues. CDR3 sequence: CASSSKLSSYNEQFF. In DNA form, the CDR3 reads TGTGCCAGCAGTTCCAAACTAAGCTCCTACAATGAGCAGTTCTTC.

This clone was detected only once. This chain joins TRBV4-1 and TRBJ2-3; 8 bases are a match to TRBD1. Germline CDR1 MGHRA, CDR2 YSYEKL. V shed 0 bases, J shed 4 bases, and the junction held 21 bases outside the gene matches. This CDR3 spans 21 amino acids. The CDR3 loop reads CASSQDLGRGRGSKSPDTQYF. In nucleotides, the CDR3 is TGCGCCAGCAGCCAAGATCTAGGCAGGGGGCGTGGGAGTAAAAGTCCAGATACGCAGTATTTT.

The chain employs TRBV6-5 and TRBJ1-4; D is uncertain. With 5 bases removed from V and 5 bases from J, the gap between germline ends came to 9 bases. CDR3 size: 13 residues. CDR1 MNHEY and CDR2 SVGAGI come from the germline V gene. The CDR3 DNA reads as TGTGCCAGCAGTCCGACGGTCAATGAAAAACTGTTTTTT. This sequence encodes CASSPTVNEKLFF.

The chain couples TRBV11-2 to TRBJ1-4; D not certain. Germline CDR1 reads SGHAT; CDR2 reads FQNNGV. The CDR3 is made up of 13 amino acids. V lost 5 bases and J lost 8, with 12 bases in between. The CDR3 DNA follows: TGTGCCAGCAGCCTCCGGATGGGAGAAAAACTGTTTTTT. Amino acids: CASSLRMGEKLFF.

The rearrangement uses TRBV5-1 and TRBJ2-2; 8 bases fit TRBD1. The CDR3 loop spans 16 amino acids. V was clipped by 4 bases and J by 1 base; unmatched bases: 6. Looked up from germline, CDR1 is SGHRS and CDR2 is YFSETQ. The CDR3 loop reads CASSTAGTGNTGELFF. As DNA, the CDR3 is TGCGCCAGCAGCACAGCCGGGACAGGGAACACCGGGGAGCTGTTTTTT.

This clone was counted once. This chain links TRBV28 with TRBJ1-2; TRBD1 matches 8 bases. V trimming: 7 bases; J trimming: 6 bases; junction bases outside the gene matches: 4. This CDR3 has 12 residues. Looked up from germline, CDR1 is MDHEN and CDR2 is SYDVKM. DNA of the CDR3: TGTGCCAGCACCGAGGACAGGGATGGCTACACCTTC. Amino acid sequence: CASTEDRDGYTF.

This clone occurred many times. The chain couples TRBV28 to TRBJ1-4; TRBD1 might be the D (5 bases). The CDR3 runs 14 residues. The V end was cut by 7 bases, the J end by 6 bases, with 15 bases between. CDR1 is MDHEN, CDR2 SYDVKM, per germline. The CDR3 protein is CASKLGGSDEKLFF. In nucleotides, the CDR3 is TGTGCCAGCAAACTGGGGGGATCGGATGAAAAACTGTTTTTT.

This clone was detected once. This chain connects TRBV4-1 to TRBJ2-5; D gene ambiguous. The CDR3 extends over 13 amino acids. Deletions cut 0 bases from V and 5 bases from J, with 7 bases between. Germline V lookup: CDR1 MGHRA, CDR2 YSYEKL. CDR3: CASSQDRSETQYF. In DNA, the CDR3 is TGCGCCAGCAGCCAAGATCGGTCCGAGACCCAGTACTTC.

The genes are TRBV28 and TRBJ1-5, with a possible D match to TRBD1 (5 bases). V was clipped by 2 bases and J by 5 bases, with 16 bases between them. Germline CDR1 reads MDHEN; CDR2 reads SYDVKM. The CDR3 extends over 16 amino acids. Here the CDR3 reads CASSLPGHPRDQPQHF. The CDR3 DNA sequence: TGTGCCAGCAGTTTACCCGGACACCCAAGGGATCAGCCCCAGCATTTT.

This clone occurred once. This chain uses TRBV21-1 with TRBJ2-7. TRBV21-1 is reported as a pseudogene. This CDR3 is built from 16 residues. The CDR3 bases are TGTGCCAGCAGCAGACGGAATAAGGACGGCTCCTACGAGCAGTACTTC. This sequence encodes CASSRRNKDGSYEQYF.

This clone has just a few counts. The genes are TRBV6-1 and TRBJ1-1; no reliable D call. The V gene's germline CDR1 is MNHNS and CDR2 SASEGT. V was pared by 7 bases and J by 5 bases, with 14 bases between. The CDR3 covers 13 residues. The CDR3 DNA is TGTGCCAGCATCCAGAACCTAGGGACTGAAGCTTTCTTT. Translation gives CASIQNLGTEAFF.

The CDR3 region is CASSSGTGGTGNTIYF. In DNA form, the CDR3 reads TGTGCCAGCAGCTCCGGGACAGGAGGAACTGGAAACACCATATATTTT. This sequence joins TRBV5-4 and TRBJ1-3; 8 bases match TRBD1. CDR3 size: 16 residues. J lost 2 bases, V lost 3 bases, and 7 bases had no gene match. The germline V gene encodes CDR1 SGHNT and CDR2 YYREEE (reference sequence).

This chain connects TRBV28 to TRBJ2-7, with 8 bases lining up with TRBD1. The CDR3 totals 19 residues. The germline V gene has CDR1 MDHEN and CDR2 SYDVKM. Trimming at V came to 0 bases and at J to 2 bases, leaving 15 bases not matched to a gene. CDR3 in DNA: TGTGCCAGCAGTTTATGGACGGGGCAGGGGGCGCCCCCTCCCTACGAGCAGTACTTC. Its protein product is CASSLWTGQGAPPPYEQYF. Supplemented by reference TRBV28 and TRBJ2-7, the full variable domain reads DVKVTQSSRYLVKRTGEKVFLECVQDMDHENMFWYRQDPGLGLRLIYFSYDVKMKEKGDIPEGYSVSREKKERFSLILESASTNQTSMYLCASSLWTGQGAPPPYEQYFGPGTRLTVT.

The table lists this clone with a count of one. In nucleotides, the CDR3 is TGTGCCTGGAGTTTGACAGGGGGTAATGAAAAACTGTTTTTT. The encoded protein is CAWSLTGGNEKLFF. The J gene is TRBJ1-4, the V gene TRBV30, with 9 bases fitting TRBD1. The CDR3 totals 14 residues. Germline loops: CDR1 GTSNPN, CDR2 SVGIG (reference sequence). V dropped 2 bases and J dropped 4; count of bases not matched to a gene: 2.

The V call is TRBV5-6, the J call TRBJ2-1; 8 positions match TRBD2. The length of the CDR3 is 13 residues. CDR1 SGHDT and CDR2 YYEEEE come from the germline V gene. With 4 bases clipped from V and 15 bases from J, the junction kept 12 bases outside the gene matches. The CDR3 loop is CASSITGTRTLFF. DNA for the CDR3: TGTGCCAGCAGCATTACCGGGACTAGAACCTTGTTCTTC.

The rearrangement links TRBV29-1 to TRBJ1-2; D perhaps matches TRBD1 (5 bases). Germline values: CDR1 SQVTM, CDR2 ANQGSEA. This CDR3 spans 12 amino acids. V gave up 6 bases and J gave up 2 bases, with 10 bases separating them. CDR3 sequence: CSVDRLNYGYTF. DNA for the CDR3: TGCAGCGTAGACAGATTAAACTATGGCTACACCTTC.